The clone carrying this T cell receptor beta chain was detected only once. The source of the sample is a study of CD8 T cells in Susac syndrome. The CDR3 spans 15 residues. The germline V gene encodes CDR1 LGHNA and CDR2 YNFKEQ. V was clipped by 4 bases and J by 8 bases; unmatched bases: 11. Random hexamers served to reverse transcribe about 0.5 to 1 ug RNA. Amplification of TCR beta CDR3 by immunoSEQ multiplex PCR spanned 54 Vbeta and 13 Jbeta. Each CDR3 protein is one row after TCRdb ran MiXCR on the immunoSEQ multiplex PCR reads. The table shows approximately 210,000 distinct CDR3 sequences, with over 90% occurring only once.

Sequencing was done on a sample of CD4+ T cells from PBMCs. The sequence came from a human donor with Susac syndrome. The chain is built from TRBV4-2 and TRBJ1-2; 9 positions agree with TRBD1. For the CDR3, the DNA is TGTGCCAGCAGCCCGCAGCCGGGACAGGGTATAGGCTACACCTTC. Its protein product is CASSPQPGQGIGYTF.